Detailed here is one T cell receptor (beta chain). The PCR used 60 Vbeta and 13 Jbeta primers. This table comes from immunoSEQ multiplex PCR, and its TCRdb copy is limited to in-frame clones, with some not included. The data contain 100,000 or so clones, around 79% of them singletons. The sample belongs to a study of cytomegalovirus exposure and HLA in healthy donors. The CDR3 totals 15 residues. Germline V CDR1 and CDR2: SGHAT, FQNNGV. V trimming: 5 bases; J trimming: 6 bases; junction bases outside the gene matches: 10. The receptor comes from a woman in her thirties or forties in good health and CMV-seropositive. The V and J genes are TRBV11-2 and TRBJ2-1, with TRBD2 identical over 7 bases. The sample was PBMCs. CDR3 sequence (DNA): TGTGCCAGCAGCGTTTCCGGGGGGATACTCAATGAGCAGTTCTTC. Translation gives CASSVSGGILNEQFF. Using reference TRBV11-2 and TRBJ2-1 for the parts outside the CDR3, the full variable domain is EAGVAQSPRYKIIEKRQSVAFWCNPISGHATLYWYQQILGQGPKLLIQFQNNGVVDDSQLPKDRFSAERLKGVDSTLKIQPAKLEDSAVYLCASSVSGGILNEQFFGPGTRLTVL.